This T cell receptor beta chain was identified in a study of metastatic and nonmetastatic thyroid tumors. Study overall: Malignant and benign thyroid patients had repertoires compared in peripheral blood and tumor or nodule tissue.

There were no patients who had received any treatment before thyroid surgery. TCRdb reassembled clones from the PCR reads with MiXCR. The sample yields tens of thousands of clones, around 17% seen once. CDR3 length equals 14 residues. The V and J ends lost 4 bases and 2 bases, in that order; junction bases with no gene match: 4. Germline assignment: CDR1 KGHDR and CDR2 SFDVKD. Study results and limitations: Significantly higher TCR beta diversity was reportedly seen in malignant thyroid tumors than benign nodules, in blood and tumor.

At least ten counts were recorded for this clone. Its target is unknown. This clonotype originated in a female donor with papillary thyroid cancer or a benign thyroid nodule (not recorded which). Some clones in this sample may be carry-over from other donors' samples. The sequenced material came from blood. V gene TRBV24-1 combines with J gene TRBJ2-7; 7 nucleotides align to TRBD1. The CDR3 sequence: CATSDSDRPYEQYF. The CDR3 DNA sequence: TGTGCCACCAGTGACTCGGACAGGCCCTACGAGCAGTACTTC.